This TCR beta chain was sequenced in a study of T cells and Merkel cell carcinoma outcomes (dated by TCRdb to about 2020). Broadly, across the study: In patients with Merkel cell carcinoma, researchers looked at whether the T-cell repertoire of the tumor, along with T-cell density, could predict clinical outcome. What the authors observed across the whole study: The combination of T-cell repertoire features and T-cell density was reported to predict clinical outcomes in patients with Merkel cell carcinoma.

V and J are trimmed by 2 bases and 4 bases, and the gene matches miss 4 bases of the junction. The germline V gene provides CDR1 LGHNA and CDR2 YNFKEQ. The CDR3 runs 14 residues from the cysteine to the phenylalanine. Only CDR3 DNA remains: 42 bases, in frame from the first base. Comment on this clone: Its antigen is not yet known. No per-base quality is available; no much larger clone lies one base away.

The method behind the library was the immunoSEQ multiplex PCR assay. TCRdb limited this immuneACCESS table to in-frame rearrangements with V and J called. A share of clones is missing; checked studies link under half to unresolved V genes, and the rest is unexplained. For this sample there are about 1,900 clones; about 93% appear just once. The top ten clones comprise 1.4% of the sample. The samples were taken from patients with Merkel cell carcinoma. The sequence links TRBV4-2 to TRBJ1-2; 7 of the junction bases match TRBD1. Sequencing was done on a sample of tumor tissue from Merkel cell carcinoma. The clonotype originates from a human donor with Merkel cell carcinoma. The CDR3: CASSQTGTVYGYTF. The DNA sequence is given as TGTGCCAGCAGCCAAACCGGGACAGTCTATGGCTACACCTTC.